The clone carrying this T cell receptor beta chain has at least ten counts. Its antigen is undetermined. The TCR beta CDR3 regions underwent amplification using RNA transcripts as the source. The primer set for the first-round RT-PCR of the TCR CDR3 was HTBI. A single record per CDR3 protein comes from TCRdb applying MiXCR to the multiplex PCR reads. This sample has 250,000 to 300,000 distinct CDR3 sequences, with 13% to 15% found just once. Germline assignment: CDR1 MNHEY and CDR2 SMNVEV (reference sequence). Trimming cost V 6 bases and J 6 bases; bases outside gene matches: 2. CDR3 length: 13 amino acids. The record originates from a study of T cells in Graves' hyperthyroidism and ophthalmopathy. Whole-study results and caveats: A 13 V-J signature model discriminated ophthalmopathy versus stable hyperthyroidism.

In patients aged 18 to 65, hyperthyroidism was newly diagnosed, with duration under 2 months. Each diagnosis drew on symptoms, thyroxine, TRAb, thyroid ultrasound and orbital computed tomography findings. Sequenced material: blood. The clonotype was recovered from a woman between 35 and 50 years old with Graves' hyperthyroidism that later progressed to Graves' ophthalmopathy. The V call is TRBV27, the J call TRBJ2-3, with 11 bases matching TRBD2. In DNA, the CDR3 is TGTGCCAGCAGGGGACTAGCGGCCGATACGCAGTATTTT. It is translated as CASRGLAADTQYF.